Reported below is one TCR beta chain. Its specificity is unknown. Sequencing was performed with immunoSEQ multiplex PCR; in TCRdb, only in-frame clones are kept and a portion is missing. Here the sample spans under 120,000 clones, 80% to 95% being singletons. CDR1 and CDR2 from the germline V gene are LGHDT and YNNKEL (reference sequence). This CDR3 has 14 residues. The germline V and J ends were trimmed by 4 bases and 3 bases, with 12 bases remaining between them. This record comes from a study of T cell responses to AZD1222 COVID-19 vaccine. Overall study context: Second doses that came at about 4 or about 12 weeks were put together. Study outcomes and limitations: Spike-wide vaccine-associated CD4 TCRs dominated at 160-218 and 743-854. Donors were largely white British and mainly female; clonal diversity was possibly underestimated.

The input for sequencing was peripheral blood, taken on day 0 of AZD1222 vaccination. This TCR came from an adult in good health. The chain uses TRBV3-1 (or the pseudogene TRBV3-2) and TRBJ1-1, with D maybe TRBD1 (5 bases). This CDR3 reads CASSPSQGDTEAFF. The CDR3 DNA follows: TGTGCCAGCAGCCCCAGCCAGGGCGACACTGAAGCTTTCTTT.